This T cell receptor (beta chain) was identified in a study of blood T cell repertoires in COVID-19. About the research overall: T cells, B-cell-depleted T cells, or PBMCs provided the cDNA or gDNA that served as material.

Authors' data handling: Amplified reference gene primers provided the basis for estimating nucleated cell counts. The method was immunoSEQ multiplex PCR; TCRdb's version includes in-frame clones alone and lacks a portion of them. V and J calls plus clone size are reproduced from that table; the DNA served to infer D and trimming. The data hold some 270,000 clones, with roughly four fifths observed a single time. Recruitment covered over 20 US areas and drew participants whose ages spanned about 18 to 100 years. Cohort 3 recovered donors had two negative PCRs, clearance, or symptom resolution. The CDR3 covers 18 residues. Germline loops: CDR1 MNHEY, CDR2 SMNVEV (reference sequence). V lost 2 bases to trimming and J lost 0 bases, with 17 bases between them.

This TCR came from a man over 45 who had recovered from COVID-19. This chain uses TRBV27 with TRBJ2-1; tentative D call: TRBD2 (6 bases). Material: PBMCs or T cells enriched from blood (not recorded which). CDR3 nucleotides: TGTGCCAGCAGTTTACTAAATCTAGCGTTTGGCTCCTACAATGAGCAGTTCTTC. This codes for CASSLLNLAFGSYNEQFF.